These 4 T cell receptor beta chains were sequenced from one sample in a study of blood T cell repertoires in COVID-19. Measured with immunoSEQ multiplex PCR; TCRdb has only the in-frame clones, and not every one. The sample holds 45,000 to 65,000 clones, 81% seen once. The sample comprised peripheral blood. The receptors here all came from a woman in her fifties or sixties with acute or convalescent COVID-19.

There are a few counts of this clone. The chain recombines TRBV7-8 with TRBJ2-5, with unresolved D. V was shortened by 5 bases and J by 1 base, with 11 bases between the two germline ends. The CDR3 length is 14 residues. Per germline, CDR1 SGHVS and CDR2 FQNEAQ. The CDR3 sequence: CASSRFTSQETQYF. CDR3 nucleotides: TGTGCCAGCAGCCGATTTACCAGCCAAGAGACCCAGTACTTC.

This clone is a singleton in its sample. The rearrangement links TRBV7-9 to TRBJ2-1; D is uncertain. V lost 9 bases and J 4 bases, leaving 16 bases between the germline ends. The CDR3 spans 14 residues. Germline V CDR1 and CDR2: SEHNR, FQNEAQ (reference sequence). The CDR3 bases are TGTGCCAGTAGACCTATAATACTATACAATGAGCAGTTCTTC. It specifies CASRPIILYNEQFF. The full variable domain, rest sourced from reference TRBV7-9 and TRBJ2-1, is DTGVSQNPRHKITKRGQNVTFRCDPISEHNRLYWYRQTLGQGPEFLTYFQNEAQLEKSRLLSDRFSAERPKGSFSTLEIQRTEQGDSAMYLCASRPIILYNEQFFGPGTRLTVL.

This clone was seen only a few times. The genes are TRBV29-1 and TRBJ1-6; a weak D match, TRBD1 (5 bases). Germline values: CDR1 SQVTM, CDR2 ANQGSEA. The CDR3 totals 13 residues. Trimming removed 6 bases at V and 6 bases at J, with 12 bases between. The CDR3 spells CSVRQSFNSPLHF. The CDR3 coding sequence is TGCAGCGTGAGACAGAGCTTTAATTCACCCCTCCACTTT. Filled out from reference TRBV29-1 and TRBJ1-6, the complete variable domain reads SAVISQKPSRDICQRGTSLTIQCQVDSQVTMMFWYRQQPGQSLTLIATANQGSEATYESGFVIDKFPISRPNLTFSTLTVSNMSPEDSSIYLCSVRQSFNSPLHFGNGTRLTVT.

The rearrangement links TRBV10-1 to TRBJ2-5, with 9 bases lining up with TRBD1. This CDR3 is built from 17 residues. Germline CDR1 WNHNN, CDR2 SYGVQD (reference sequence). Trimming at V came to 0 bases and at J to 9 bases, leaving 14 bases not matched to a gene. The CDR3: CASSESRRTGVPKAQYF. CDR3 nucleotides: TGCGCCAGCAGTGAGTCAAGGAGGACAGGGGTGCCAAAGGCCCAGTACTTC.